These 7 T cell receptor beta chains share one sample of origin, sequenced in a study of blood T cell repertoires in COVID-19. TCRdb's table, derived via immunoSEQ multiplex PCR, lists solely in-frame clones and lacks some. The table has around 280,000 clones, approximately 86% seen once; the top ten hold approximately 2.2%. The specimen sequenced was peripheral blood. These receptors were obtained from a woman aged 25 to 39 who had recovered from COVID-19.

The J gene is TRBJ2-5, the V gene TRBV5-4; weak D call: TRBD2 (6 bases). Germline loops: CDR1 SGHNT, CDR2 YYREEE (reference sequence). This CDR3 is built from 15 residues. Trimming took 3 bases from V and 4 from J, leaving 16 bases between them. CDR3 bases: TGTGCCAGCAGCTCCATGACGCTAGCGTTAGAGACCCAGTACTTC. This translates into CASSSMTLALETQYF.

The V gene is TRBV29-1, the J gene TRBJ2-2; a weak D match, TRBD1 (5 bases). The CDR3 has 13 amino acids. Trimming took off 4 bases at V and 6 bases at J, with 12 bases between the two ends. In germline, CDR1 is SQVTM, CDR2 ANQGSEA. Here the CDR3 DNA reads TGCAGCGTTGTGCAGGGTGGGCCCGGGGAGCTGTTTTTT. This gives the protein CSVVQGGPGELFF.

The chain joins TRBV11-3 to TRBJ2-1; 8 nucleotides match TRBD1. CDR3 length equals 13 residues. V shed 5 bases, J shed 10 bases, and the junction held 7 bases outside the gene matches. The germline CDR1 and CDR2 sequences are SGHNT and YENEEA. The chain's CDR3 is CASSLGTGREQFF. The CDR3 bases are TGTGCCAGCAGCCTAGGGACAGGACGCGAGCAGTTCTTC.

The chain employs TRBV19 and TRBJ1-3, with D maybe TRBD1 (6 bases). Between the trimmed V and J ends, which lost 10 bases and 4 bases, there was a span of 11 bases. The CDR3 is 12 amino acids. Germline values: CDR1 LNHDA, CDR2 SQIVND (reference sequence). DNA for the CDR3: TGTGCCACCCGGACAGAGGGAAACACCATATATTTT. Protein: CATRTEGNTIYF. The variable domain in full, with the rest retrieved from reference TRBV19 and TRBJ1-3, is DGGITQSPKYLFRKEGQNVTLSCEQNLNHDAMYWYRQDPGQGLRLIYYSQIVNDFQKGDIAEGYSVSREKKESFPLTVTSAQKNPTAFYLCATRTEGNTIYFGEGSWLTVV.

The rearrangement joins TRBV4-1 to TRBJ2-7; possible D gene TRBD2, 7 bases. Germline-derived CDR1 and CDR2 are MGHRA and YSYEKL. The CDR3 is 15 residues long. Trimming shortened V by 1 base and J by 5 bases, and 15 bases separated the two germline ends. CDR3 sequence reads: CASSQVGGAGDEQYF. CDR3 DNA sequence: TGCGCCAGCAGCCAAGTTGGGGGGGCAGGGGACGAGCAGTACTTC.

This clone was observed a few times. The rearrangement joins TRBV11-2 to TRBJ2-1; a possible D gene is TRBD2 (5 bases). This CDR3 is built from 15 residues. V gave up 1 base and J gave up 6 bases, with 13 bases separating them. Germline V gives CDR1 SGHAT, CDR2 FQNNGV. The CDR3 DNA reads TGTGCCAGCAGCTTAGTACTAGTGGGGTTCAATGAGCAGTTCTTC. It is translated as CASSLVLVGFNEQFF. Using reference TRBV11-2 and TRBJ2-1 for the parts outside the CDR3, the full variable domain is EAGVAQSPRYKIIEKRQSVAFWCNPISGHATLYWYQQILGQGPKLLIQFQNNGVVDDSQLPKDRFSAERLKGVDSTLKIQPAKLEDSAVYLCASSLVLVGFNEQFFGPGTRLTVL.

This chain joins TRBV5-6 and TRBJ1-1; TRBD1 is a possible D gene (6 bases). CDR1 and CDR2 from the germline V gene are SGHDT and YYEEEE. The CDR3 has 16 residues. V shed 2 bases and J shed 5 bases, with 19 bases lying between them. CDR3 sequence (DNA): TGTGCCAGCAGCTTCCGCTCGACAGGTTTTATAACTGAAGCTTTCTTT. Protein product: CASSFRSTGFITEAFF.